Following are 23 T cell receptor beta chains from one sample sequenced in a study of shared clonotypes between healthy human individuals. Repertoires were generated with immunoSEQ multiplex PCR, while TCRdb's copy carries only in-frame clones and drops some. The top ten clones hold roughly a quarter of a sample with over 95,000 clones, around 68% of them seen once. The sample comprised memory CD8+ T cells sorted from blood. Subset denoted: CD45RO+ cells pooled with CCR7-negative TemRA cells. These receptors were obtained from a woman aged 25 to 39 in good health.

Comments on this clone: Germline and junction disagree at one end, which may indicate a read error. The chain carries TRBV2 and TRBJ2-1, with a tentative D call TRBD2 (5 bases). CDR1 is SNHLY and CDR2 is FYNNEI in the germline V gene. This CDR3 spans 14 amino acids. The CDR3 DNA sequence: TGTGCCAGCAGGGAAGCGGCCATGGTGTTTGAGCAGTTCTTC. Residues: CASREAAMVFEQFF.

In its sample, this clone was seen a few times. V is TRBV28 and J is TRBJ1-5; D is undetermined. V dropped 5 bases and J dropped 3 bases, with 8 bases sitting between them. Germline CDR1 and CDR2: MDHEN and SYDVKM. CDR3 size: 13 residues. In nucleotides, the CDR3 is TGTGCCAGCAGTCGACACCTCAATCAGCCCCAGCATTTT. Amino acid sequence: CASSRHLNQPQHF.

This clone was seen once. The chain combines TRBV6-4 with TRBJ2-1, with D uncertain. Looked up from germline, CDR1 is MRHNA and CDR2 is SNTAGT. The V and J ends lost 0 bases and 9 bases respectively, with 6 bases between them. The length of the CDR3 is 12 residues. This CDR3 reads CASSDSRREQFF. CDR3 coding DNA: TGTGCCAGCAGTGACTCGAGACGTGAGCAGTTCTTC.

This chain connects TRBV7-2 to TRBJ2-6; D is ambiguous. The CDR3 covers 18 residues. V lost 5 bases, J lost 5 bases, and 22 bases lay in between. Per germline, CDR1 SGHTA and CDR2 FQGNSA. CDR3 sequence (DNA): TGTGCCAGCAGCGAAACAGTCAGAGACGAAAATCGGGCCAACGTCCTGACTTTC. This codes for CASSETVRDENRANVLTF.

V and J are TRBV6-5 and TRBJ2-5; D call uncertain. The CDR3 length is 14 residues. Trimming pared 0 bases from V and 5 bases from J, leaving 10 bases between. Germline CDR1 reads MNHEY; CDR2 reads SVGAGI. This chain's CDR3 is CASSYSGHKETQYF. DNA for the CDR3: TGTGCCAGCAGTTACTCGGGTCACAAGGAGACCCAGTACTTC.

This clone was seen a few times. V usage is TRBV6-1 and J usage is TRBJ2-7; 11 bases map to TRBD1. CDR1 and CDR2 (germline): MNHNS, SASEGT. This CDR3 comprises 16 residues. With 2 bases clipped from V and 3 bases from J, the junction kept 6 bases outside the gene matches. As DNA, the CDR3 is TGTGCCAGCAGTGAAAGCGCCGGGACAGGGGGCTACGAGCAGTACTTC. Protein product: CASSESAGTGGYEQYF.

The count of this clone is one. The rearrangement joins TRBV7-3 to TRBJ2-2; D is ambiguous. There are 12 residues in the CDR3. Per germline, CDR1 SGHTA and CDR2 FQGTGA. V was clipped by 6 bases and J by 2 bases, with 4 bases between them. The chain's CDR3 is CASSPNTGELFF. CDR3 coding DNA: TGTGCCAGCAGTCCAAACACCGGGGAGCTGTTTTTT.

This clone was seen a few times. The chain carries TRBV29-1 and TRBJ2-7; D is unresolved. Germline-derived CDR1 and CDR2 are SQVTM and ANQGSEA. Trimming stripped 4 bases from V and 3 bases from J, with 10 bases between. The CDR3 is 12 amino acids. CDR3 in amino acids: CSVGQTFYEQYF. CDR3 in DNA: TGCAGCGTTGGTCAGACGTTCTACGAGCAGTACTTC.

The chain recombines TRBV28 with TRBJ2-2; 8 nucleotides align to TRBD1. This CDR3 is 14 amino acids long. With V trimmed by 3 bases and J by 7 bases, 4 bases remained unmatched. The germline V gene has CDR1 MDHEN and CDR2 SYDVKM. CDR3: CASSLVQGGGELFF. Here the CDR3 DNA reads TGTGCCAGCAGTTTGGTACAGGGGGGCGGGGAGCTGTTTTTT.

This clone was observed at least ten times. The CDR3 is CASSQDLAEGGETQYF. Here the CDR3 DNA reads TGTGCCAGCAGCCAAGATCTGGCCGAGGGAGGAGAGACCCAGTACTTC. The rearrangement links TRBV4-2 to TRBJ2-5, with D maybe TRBD2 (6 bases). This CDR3 comprises 16 residues. Per the germline V gene, CDR1 is LGHNA and CDR2 is YNFKEQ. The germline V and J ends were trimmed by 0 bases and 4 bases, with 15 bases remaining between them.

The chain links TRBV28 to TRBJ1-1; perhaps TRBD1 as D (6 bases). This CDR3 region has 14 residues. In germline, CDR1 is MDHEN, CDR2 SYDVKM. The germline V and J ends were trimmed by 2 bases and 5 bases, with 12 bases remaining between them. CDR3 DNA sequence: TGTGCCAGCAGTTTAGTACAGGGAGGGACTGAAGCTTTCTTT. Its translation is CASSLVQGGTEAFF.

The chain carries TRBV25-1 and TRBJ2-2; no definite D call. V shed 4 bases and J shed 8 bases, with 14 bases lying between them. Germline loops: CDR1 MGHDK, CDR2 SYGVNS. This CDR3 contains 14 residues. For the CDR3, the DNA is TGTGCCAGCAGTGGGGCCAATGGTCGAGGGGAGCTGTTTTTT. Amino acids: CASSGANGRGELFF.

The V call is TRBV27, the J call TRBJ2-4, with TRBD2 as a possible D gene (6 bases). The CDR3 has 13 residues. Germline V CDR1 and CDR2: MNHEY, SMNVEV (reference sequence). V was pared by 6 bases and J by 8 bases, with 14 bases between. DNA for the CDR3: TGTGCCAGCAGGGCGCTGACTAGTCACATTCAGTACTTC. It specifies CASRALTSHIQYF.

The chain is built from TRBV2 and TRBJ2-7; unclear D gene. Germline CDR1 reads SNHLY; CDR2 reads FYNNEI. The CDR3 extends over 13 amino acids. The V and J ends lost 6 bases and 2 bases respectively, with 11 bases between them. Written as DNA, the CDR3 is TGTGCCAGCAGCCAAGGTAGAGCCTACGAGCAGTACTTC. This gives the protein CASSQGRAYEQYF.

The chain has TRBV9 and TRBJ2-2; 9 positions agree with TRBD2. Losses at the gene ends were 4 bases for V and 0 bases for J; bases not matched to a gene: 19. Germline V gene sequence: CDR1 SGDLS, CDR2 YYNGEE. This CDR3 is built from 21 residues. The CDR3 region has the DNA TGTGCCAGCAGCTCCCCTCGGGCGGGAGGGCCCTTCCTCGCGAACACCGGGGAGCTGTTTTTT. This sequence encodes CASSSPRAGGPFLANTGELFF. Full variable domain (rest looked up from reference TRBV9 and TRBJ2-2): DSGVTQTPKHLITATGQRVTLRCSPRSGDLSVYWYQQSLDQGLQFLIQYYNGEERAKGNILERFSAQQFPDLHSELNLSSLELGDSALYFCASSSPRAGGPFLANTGELFFGEGSRLTVL.

The CDR3: CASSLGPRYYYEQYF. DNA for the CDR3: TGTGCCAGCAGCCTGGGGCCACGCTACTACTACGAGCAGTACTTC. The chain combines TRBV7-9 with TRBJ2-7; a possible D gene is TRBD1 (5 bases). Germline CDR1 SEHNR, CDR2 FQNEAQ (reference sequence). Trimming pared 5 bases from V and 3 bases from J, leaving 17 bases between. This CDR3 comprises 15 residues.

This chain uses TRBV27 with TRBJ2-7; 8 nucleotides match TRBD2. The V gene end was trimmed by 0 bases and the J gene end by 7 bases; junction bases not matched to a gene: 8. The CDR3 runs 15 residues. Germline loops: CDR1 MNHEY, CDR2 SMNVEV (reference sequence). CDR3 DNA: TGTGCCAGCAGTTTATCGGCGGGAGGACTGGTTGAGCAGTACTTC. As protein: CASSLSAGGLVEQYF.

The CDR3 here is CASNEGRNEQYF. CDR3 bases: TGTGCCAGCAATGAGGGGAGAAACGAGCAGTACTTC. V and J are TRBV2 and TRBJ2-7, with D possibly being TRBD1 or TRBD2 (5 bases each). Germline CDR1 is SNHLY and CDR2 is FYNNEI. V was trimmed by 7 bases and J by 5 bases, leaving 12 bases between them. There are 12 residues in the CDR3.

This clone was detected only a few times. This chain connects TRBV10-3 to TRBJ2-2, with 8 bases fitting TRBD2. Germline-derived CDR1 and CDR2 are ENHRY and SYGVKD. V was pared by 8 bases and J by 4 bases, with 6 bases of the junction left unmatched. The CDR3 is 14 residues long. DNA for the CDR3: TGTGCCATCGAGCGGGAGCCTCTCACCGGGGAGCTGTTTTTT. Its protein is CAIEREPLTGELFF.

The chain employs TRBV18 and TRBJ2-7; 7 bases fit TRBD2. The CDR3 has 15 amino acids. CDR1 and CDR2 from the germline V gene are KGHSH and LQKENI. V was clipped by 3 bases and J by 0 bases; unmatched bases: 5. The CDR3 region is CASSPERDNSYEQYF. The CDR3 DNA is TGTGCCAGCTCACCGGAGCGGGATAACTCCTACGAGCAGTACTTC.

The chain carries TRBV7-3 and TRBJ2-1; 11 nucleotides match TRBD2. V lost 0 bases and J lost 2; bases outside the gene matches: 3. The CDR3 is 17 amino acids. Germline V CDR1 and CDR2: SGHTA, FQGTGA. CDR3 residues: CASSLTGLAEPYNEQFF. DNA for the CDR3: TGTGCCAGCAGCTTAACGGGACTAGCGGAGCCCTACAATGAGCAGTTCTTC.

J is TRBJ2-5 and V is TRBV9; D is perhaps TRBD2 (6 bases). Germline V CDR1 and CDR2: SGDLS, YYNGEE. The CDR3 has 15 residues. Trimming removed 0 bases at V and 5 bases at J, with 14 bases between. The DNA for the CDR3 is TGTGCCAGCAGCGTAGGTTCGGGAGACAGTGAGACCCAGTACTTC. Translated: CASSVGSGDSETQYF.

This chain connects TRBV25-1 to TRBJ2-3; D ambiguous. Per the germline V gene, CDR1 is MGHDK and CDR2 is SYGVNS. The CDR3 has 12 amino acids. Trimming pared 6 bases from V and 6 bases from J, leaving 10 bases between. DNA of the CDR3: TGTGCCAGCAGCCGGGTGGTGGATACGCAGTATTTT. Translated, it gives CASSRVVDTQYF.